This record concerns one T cell receptor (beta chain) sequence. Germline V gene lookup returns CDR1 KGHDR and CDR2 SFDVKD. There are 11 residues in the CDR3. V gave up 3 bases and J gave up 10 bases, with 8 bases separating them. Profiling relied on immunoSEQ multiplex PCR, and the TCRdb table lists in-frame clones only, not all of them. The data contain about 70,000 clones, roughly 80% of them singletons. Seattle cases were enrolled at active infection and followed longitudinally. The data derive from a study of blood T cell repertoires in COVID-19. V gene TRBV24-1 combines with J gene TRBJ1-1, with a weak D call TRBD1 (5 bases). The sequencing sample was made of peripheral blood. The receptor was isolated from a man aged 30-40 years with COVID-19, enrolled during active disease. In nucleotides, the CDR3 is TGTGCCACCAGTGATGGGAGGGGAGCTTTCTTT. Translation: CATSDGRGAFF.